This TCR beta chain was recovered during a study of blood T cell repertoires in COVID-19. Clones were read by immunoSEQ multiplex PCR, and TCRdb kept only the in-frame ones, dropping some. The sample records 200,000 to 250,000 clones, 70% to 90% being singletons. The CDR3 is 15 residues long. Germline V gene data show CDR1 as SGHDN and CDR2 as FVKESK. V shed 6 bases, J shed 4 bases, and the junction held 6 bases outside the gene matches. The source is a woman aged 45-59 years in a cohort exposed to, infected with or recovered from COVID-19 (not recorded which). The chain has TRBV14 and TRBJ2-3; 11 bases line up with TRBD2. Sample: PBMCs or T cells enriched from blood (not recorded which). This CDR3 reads CASSPLAGEADTQYF. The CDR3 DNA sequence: TGTGCCAGCAGTCCACTAGCGGGGGAAGCAGATACGCAGTATTTT.